This T cell receptor (beta chain) was captured in a study of cytomegalovirus exposure and HLA in healthy donors. The germline gives CDR1 SGHDT, CDR2 YYEEEE. V lost 4 bases and J lost 0; bases outside the gene matches: 1. CDR3 size: 14 residues. Study findings and constraints: Exclusion as indistinguishable affected some V segments, including TRBV6-2 and TRBV6-3.

Note on this clone: Its antigen is still unknown.

Use of 60 Vbeta and 13 Jbeta primers characterized the PCR. Profiled with immunoSEQ multiplex PCR; TCRdb holds only in-frame clones, not every one. This sample has some 85,000 clones, with roughly 83% found just once. J is TRBJ2-7 and V is TRBV5-6; 10 nucleotides line up with TRBD2. The sequence was obtained from a man between 18 and 29 years old in good health and CMV-seronegative. The sequencing sample was made of PBMCs. The CDR3 here is CASSVAGGSYEQYF. CDR3 nucleotides: TGTGCCAGCAGCGTAGCGGGGGGCTCCTACGAGCAGTACTTC.